This passage covers 2 T cell receptor beta chains from one sample sequenced in a study of blood T cell repertoires in COVID-19. The method was immunoSEQ multiplex PCR; TCRdb's version includes in-frame clones alone and lacks a portion of them. The profile shows 90,000 to 130,000 clones, 72% of them singletons. Material for sequencing was peripheral blood. All receptors come from a woman in her sixties or seventies with acute or convalescent COVID-19.

The chain is built from TRBV3-1 (or the pseudogene TRBV3-2) and TRBJ2-5, with 9 nucleotides matching TRBD2. Germline trimming cut 2 bases from V and 5 bases from J; bases unmatched to any gene: 3. The CDR3 sequence is 14 residues long. In germline, CDR1 is LGHDT, CDR2 YNNKEL (reference sequence). DNA of the CDR3: TGTGCCAGCAGCCAAAGGCGGGGGGGCGAGACCCAGTACTTC. This encodes CASSQRRGGETQYF.

This clone was seen once. A junction end diverges from the germline sequence, so it may reflect a read error. This chain links TRBV12-3 or TRBV12-4 with TRBJ1-2; 9 bases are shared with TRBD1. This CDR3 spans 12 amino acids. The chain's CDR3 is CASSLYGTGYSF. The CDR3 DNA reads as TGTGCCAGCAGTTTATATGGGACAGGGTACTCCTTC.